This TCR beta chain came from a study of control samples from healthy donors and cancer patients. This CDR3 comprises 15 residues. Profiled with immunoSEQ multiplex PCR; TCRdb holds only in-frame clones, not every one. Here the sample spans 85,000 to 90,000 clones, 86% being singletons. The chain has TRBV1 and TRBJ2-7; the table names TRBD1, a call not compared with the DNA. TRBV1 is a documented pseudogene. What was sequenced was blood. The receptor comes from a man aged 25-45 years in good health. In nucleotides, the CDR3 is TGCACCAGCAGCCAAGCCCCAGACAGGACCTACGAGCAGTACGTC. Translating it yields CTSSQAPDRTYEQYV.